Below, 18 T cell receptor beta chains from the same sample are listed, as sequenced in a study of T cells after yellow fever vaccination. TCRdb processed the 5' RACE reads anew with MiXCR; each CDR3 protein has one entry. The sample holds 120,000 to 150,000 distinct CDR3 sequences, around 7.7% seen once. The specimen comprised CD4+ T cells sorted from PBMCs, sampled 5 days after the yellow fever booster vaccination. The source of these receptors is a man aged 25-45 years who received the YFV17D yellow fever vaccine.

Note on this clonotype: A read error may produce the germline difference seen at one junction end. The rearrangement links TRBV20-1 to TRBJ2-3; tentative D call: TRBD2 (7 bases). The CDR3 spans 16 residues. Germline V gene sequence: CDR1 DFQATT, CDR2 SNEGSKA (reference sequence). In DNA form, the CDR3 reads TGCTGTGCTAGGGGGGGGGTCCTACCAAGCACAGATACGCAGTATTTT. Translation gives CCARGGVLPSTDTQYF.

This clonotype came up many times. V is TRBV12-3 or TRBV12-4 and J is TRBJ2-5; TRBD1 is a possible D gene (5 bases). V dropped 3 bases and J dropped 5 bases, with 10 bases sitting between them. CDR3 length: 13 amino acids. DNA for the CDR3: TGTGCCAGCAGTTTTAGAGCAGGGGAGACCCAGTACTTC. This sequence encodes CASSFRAGETQYF.

This clonotype was detected ten times or more. The genes are TRBV3-1 and TRBJ2-7; D is possibly TRBD1 (5 bases). The CDR3 totals 13 residues. CDR1 LGHDT and CDR2 YNNKEL come from the germline V gene (reference sequence). Trimming took off 2 bases at V and 6 bases at J, with 11 bases between the two ends. Written as DNA, the CDR3 is TGTGCCAGCAGCCAATTTTGGCAGGGCGAGCAGTACTTC. Amino acids: CASSQFWQGEQYF.

This clonotype has ten or more counts. CDR3 region: CASSEEGATDTQYF. The CDR3 DNA reads TGTGCCAGCAGTGAAGAGGGGGCCACAGATACGCAGTATTTT. The rearrangement uses TRBV25-1 and TRBJ2-3; 7 bases are shared with TRBD1. V gave up 2 bases and J gave up 2 bases; unmatched junction bases: 1. Germline lookup yields CDR1 MGHDK and CDR2 SYGVNS. CDR3 length equals 14 residues. The whole variable domain, remainder taken from reference TRBV25-1 and TRBJ2-3, is EADIYQTPRYLVIGTGKKITLECSQTMGHDKMYWYQQDPGMELHLIHYSYGVNSTEKGDLSSESTVSRIRTEHFPLTLESARPSHTSQYLCASSEEGATDTQYFGPGTRLTVL.

This clonotype was counted ten times or more. Mismatch with germline at one junction end may stem from a read error. J is TRBJ2-7 and V is TRBV5-1; 9 bases are shared with TRBD2. This CDR3 contains 15 residues. CDR1 is SGHRS and CDR2 is YFSETQ in the germline V gene. The CDR3, as DNA: TGCGCCAGCAGCGATACTAGCGGGTACTCCAACGAGCAGTACTTC. It encodes CASSDTSGYSNEQYF.

This clonotype was counted at least ten times. The CDR3 nucleotides read TGTGCCAGCAGCTCCCGGACTAGCGGCAACACCGGGGAGCTGTTTTTT. This translates into CASSSRTSGNTGELFF. The gene calls are TRBV11-2 and TRBJ2-2; 10 positions agree with TRBD2. CDR1 SGHAT and CDR2 FQNNGV come from the germline V gene. The CDR3 sequence is 16 residues long. J gave up 2 bases and V 4 bases, and 4 bases lay outside the gene matches.

This clonotype was counted at least ten times. The J gene is TRBJ2-5, the V gene TRBV7-2; D perhaps matches TRBD2 (5 bases). Germline V lookup: CDR1 SGHTA, CDR2 FQGNSA. The V gene lost 2 bases and the J gene lost 5 bases, with 9 bases spanning the gap. This CDR3 contains 13 residues. CDR3 amino acids: CASSLNPGETQYF. The DNA for the CDR3 is TGTGCCAGCAGCTTAAACCCGGGGGAGACCCAGTACTTC. Using reference TRBV7-2 and TRBJ2-5 for the parts outside the CDR3, the full variable domain is GAGVSQSPSNKVTEKGKDVELRCDPISGHTALYWYRQSLGQGLEFLIYFQGNSAPDKSGLPSDRFSAERTGGSVSTLTIQRTQQEDSAVYLCASSLNPGETQYFGPGTRLLVL.

This clonotype was detected many times. CDR3 in amino acids: CSARDARQGNTGELFF. CDR3 bases: TGCAGTGCTAGAGATGCGAGACAGGGGAACACCGGGGAGCTGTTTTTT. The genes are TRBV20-1 and TRBJ2-2; 7 bases match TRBD1. The germline CDR1 and CDR2 sequences are DFQATT and SNEGSKA (reference sequence). Losses at the gene ends were 0 bases for V and 1 base for J; bases not matched to a gene: 5. This CDR3 spans 16 amino acids.

This clonotype was seen repeatedly, ten times or more. Here the CDR3 reads CSFSSPKENEQFF. DNA for the CDR3: TGCAGCTTTAGCTCCCCAAAGGAGAATGAGCAGTTCTTC. This rearrangement joins TRBV20-1 to TRBJ2-1; D is unclear. CDR3 length: 13 residues. The germline gives CDR1 DFQATT, CDR2 SNEGSKA (reference sequence).

This clonotype appeared many times. The chain recombines TRBV6-6 with TRBJ2-2; no clear D. This CDR3 is 13 amino acids long. Deletions cut 10 bases from V and 5 bases from J, with 14 bases between. Per the germline V gene, CDR1 is MNHNY and CDR2 is SVGAGI (reference sequence). The CDR3 is CATQIWETGELFF. CDR3 sequence (DNA): TGTGCCACACAGATTTGGGAAACCGGGGAGCTGTTTTTT.

This clonotype showed up many times. The V gene is TRBV29-1, the J gene TRBJ2-7; no definite D call. The germline V gene encodes CDR1 SQVTM and CDR2 ANQGSEA. V lost 0 bases and J lost 0, with 9 bases in between. The length of the CDR3 is 14 residues. CDR3 protein: CSVEDYSSSYEQYF. The CDR3 DNA reads TGCAGCGTTGAAGATTACAGCAGCTCCTACGAGCAGTACTTC.

This clonotype was detected many times. V usage is TRBV6-1 and J usage is TRBJ2-1, with unresolved D. Germline V gene lookup returns CDR1 MNHNS and CDR2 SASEGT. V lost 6 bases and J 4 bases, leaving 19 bases between the germline ends. The CDR3 covers 16 residues. CDR3: CASSLRYGPSYNEQFF. The CDR3 DNA is TGTGCCAGCAGCCTACGGTACGGACCCTCGTACAATGAGCAGTTCTTC.

This clonotype was seen ten or more times. This rearrangement joins TRBV20-1 to TRBJ2-1; D is perhaps TRBD1 or TRBD2 (5 bases each). CDR3 length: 11 residues. Germline V gene sequence: CDR1 DFQATT, CDR2 SNEGSKA (reference sequence). V was trimmed by 3 bases and J by 13 bases, leaving 13 bases between them. The DNA for the CDR3 is TGCAGTGCTAGGAGGGGTTTCGGCCAGTTCTTC. Protein: CSARRGFGQFF.

Only a few counts were recorded for this clonotype. This chain uses TRBV20-1 with TRBJ2-3, with no clear D. Germline-derived CDR1 and CDR2 are DFQATT and SNEGSKA (reference sequence). Trimming took 5 bases from V and 0 from J, leaving 15 bases between them. The CDR3 consists of 15 residues. The CDR3: CSAPTTKPSTDTQYF. The CDR3 DNA sequence: TGCAGTGCTCCTACCACGAAGCCAAGCACAGATACGCAGTATTTT.

This clonotype occurred many times. The genes are TRBV5-1 and TRBJ2-4, with 9 bases matching TRBD2. V trimming: 4 bases; J trimming: 2 bases; junction bases outside the gene matches: 7. Germline V gene sequence: CDR1 SGHRS, CDR2 YFSETQ. CDR3 size: 16 residues. CDR3 in DNA: TGCGCCAGCAGCCCGGAAGCGGGGGGCTCCAAAAACATTCAGTACTTC. This sequence encodes CASSPEAGGSKNIQYF.

There are many counts of this clonotype. The rearrangement uses TRBV5-1 and TRBJ2-1; no clear D. This CDR3 comprises 13 residues. Germline CDR1 reads SGHRS; CDR2 reads YFSETQ. Trimming cost V 0 bases and J 10 bases, with 11 bases left between them. CDR3 nucleotides: TGCGCCAGCAGCTTGGAAGGGCCCGGGGAGCAGTTCTTC. Translated, it gives CASSLEGPGEQFF.

On this clonotype itself: This may stem from a read error, because a much larger clone lies one nucleotide away. V and J are TRBV6-5 and TRBJ2-7; 14 positions match TRBD2. Germline V gives CDR1 MNHEY, CDR2 SVGAGI. J was trimmed by 5 bases and V by 4 bases; bases with no gene match: 13. The CDR3 runs 18 residues. The CDR3 sequence is CASSCSPRGGLAGDEQYF. DNA of the CDR3: TGTGCCAGCAGTTGCTCGCCCAGGGGGGGACTAGCGGGAGACGAGCAGTACTTC.

This clonotype was seen many times. The rearrangement uses TRBV7-2 and TRBJ2-1; D possibly corresponds to TRBD1 (6 bases). CDR1 is SGHTA, CDR2 FQGNSA, per germline. Trimming took off 5 bases at V and 1 base at J, with 12 bases between the two ends. CDR3 length: 15 amino acids. CDR3 DNA: TGTGCCAGCAGCCCGAGGACAGCATCCTACAATGAGCAGTTCTTC. The encoded protein is CASSPRTASYNEQFF.